This T cell receptor (beta chain) was sequenced for a study of blood T cell repertoires in COVID-19 (dated by TCRdb to the early 2020s). Looking at the study overall: Samples covering the acute and convalescent phases of COVID-19 were provided by collaborators in the United States, Italy and Spain. Where available, HLA class I and class II types were obtained from metadata supplied by the sample provider rather than from assay-based typing. The samples were drawn from two sources: the first 160 participants of the ongoing ImmuneRACE study, and 950 to 1,500 subjects contributed by 6 global collaborators. Subjects who had been exposed to COVID-19, were actively infected with it, or had recovered from it provided the deeply sampled blood TCRbeta repertoires that made up the dataset. The prospective study material was composed of cDNA or gDNA derived from T cells, B-cell-depleted T cells, or PBMCs. Nearly every sample came with metadata listing a de-identified subject ID, COVID-19 status, age in years and sex. The repertoires were released in a freely available public database intended as a resource for research on the immune response to SARS-CoV-2. Beyond this particular receptor, the publication reports: Clinical and demographic metadata were provided uncurated, with the amount varying by source and participant.

Trimming removed 1 base from V and 15 bases from J, leaving 25 bases between the germline ends. CDR1 is given as SGHTA and CDR2 as FQGTGA, both from the germline V gene. The CDR3 runs 16 amino acids, cysteine and phenylalanine included. CDR3 DNA only is kept here, 48 bases in frame from base 1. TCRbeta CDR3 regions were amplified from genomic DNA using the immunoSEQ Assay, a bias-controlled multiplex PCR. Regarding the original processing steps: Within the assay, amplification of reference gene primers was used to estimate how many nucleated cells each sample contained. Sequence reads were collapsed and filtered to measure the absolute abundance of every unique TCRbeta CDR3 rearrangement. For each sample, productive Simpson clonality was calculated by taking the square root of Simpson's diversity index across productive rearrangements. TCRdb took over this immuneACCESS table, retaining in-frame rearrangements with V and J assigned. Such tables are incomplete; in checked studies, under half of the missing clones stem from an unresolved V gene, and the remainder is unexplained. V and J calls and clone size follow that table, whereas D and trimming were derived from the DNA. For this sample there are about 250,000 clones; around 85% appear just once. The ten largest account for approximately 5.1% of the sample.

To note about this clone: It has no known antigen specificity. Within one base of it there is no much larger clone, and no base qualities were kept.

Collaborating institutions collected whole blood in K2EDTA tubes following their own protocols. For TCRbeta analysis, collaborators shipped samples in one of three forms: frozen whole blood, isolated PBMCs, or DNA extracted from either of those sample types. Sequenced material: peripheral blood. The receptor's source is a middle-aged man with active or convalescent COVID-19. Recombination connected TRBV7-3 to TRBJ2-1; the D segment could be TRBD1, given 6 matching bases. The DNA is TGTGCCAGCAGCTTAATTCCGGCAGGGGAGAGCAGCCGGCTGTTCTTC. The encoded protein is CASSLIPAGESSRLFF.